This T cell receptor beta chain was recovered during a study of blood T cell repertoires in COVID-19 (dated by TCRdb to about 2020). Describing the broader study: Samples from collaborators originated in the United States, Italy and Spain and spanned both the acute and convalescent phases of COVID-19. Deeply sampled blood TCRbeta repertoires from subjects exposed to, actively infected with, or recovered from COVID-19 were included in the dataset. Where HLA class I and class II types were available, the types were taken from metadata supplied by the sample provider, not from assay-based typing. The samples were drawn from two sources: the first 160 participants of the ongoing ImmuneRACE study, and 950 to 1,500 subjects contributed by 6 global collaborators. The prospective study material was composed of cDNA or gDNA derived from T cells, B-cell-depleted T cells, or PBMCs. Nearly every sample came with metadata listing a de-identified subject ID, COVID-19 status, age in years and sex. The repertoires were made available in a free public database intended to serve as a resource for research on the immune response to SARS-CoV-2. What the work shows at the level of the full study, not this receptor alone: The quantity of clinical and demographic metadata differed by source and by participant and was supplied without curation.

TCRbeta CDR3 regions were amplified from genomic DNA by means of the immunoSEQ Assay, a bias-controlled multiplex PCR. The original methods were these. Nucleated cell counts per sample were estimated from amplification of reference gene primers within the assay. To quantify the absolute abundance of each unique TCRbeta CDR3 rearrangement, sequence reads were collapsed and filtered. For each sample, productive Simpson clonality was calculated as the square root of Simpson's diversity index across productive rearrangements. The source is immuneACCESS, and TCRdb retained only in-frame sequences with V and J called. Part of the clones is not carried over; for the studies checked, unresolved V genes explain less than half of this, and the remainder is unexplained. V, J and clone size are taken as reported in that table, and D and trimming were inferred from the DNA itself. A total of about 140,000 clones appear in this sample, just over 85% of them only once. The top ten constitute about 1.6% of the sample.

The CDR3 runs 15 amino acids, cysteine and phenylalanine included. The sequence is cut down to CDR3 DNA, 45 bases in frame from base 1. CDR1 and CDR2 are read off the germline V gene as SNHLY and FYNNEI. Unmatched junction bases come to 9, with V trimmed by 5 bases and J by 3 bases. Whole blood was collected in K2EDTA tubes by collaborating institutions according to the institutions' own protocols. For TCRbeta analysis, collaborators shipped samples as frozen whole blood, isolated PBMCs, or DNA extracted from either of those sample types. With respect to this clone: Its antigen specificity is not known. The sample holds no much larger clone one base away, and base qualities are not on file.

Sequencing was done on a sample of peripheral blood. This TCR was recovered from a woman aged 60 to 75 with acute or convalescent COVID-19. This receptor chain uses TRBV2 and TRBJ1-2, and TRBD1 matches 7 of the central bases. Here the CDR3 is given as CASSRLTGWDYGYTF. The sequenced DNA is TGTGCCAGCAGTCGTCTGACAGGGTGGGACTATGGCTACACCTTC.